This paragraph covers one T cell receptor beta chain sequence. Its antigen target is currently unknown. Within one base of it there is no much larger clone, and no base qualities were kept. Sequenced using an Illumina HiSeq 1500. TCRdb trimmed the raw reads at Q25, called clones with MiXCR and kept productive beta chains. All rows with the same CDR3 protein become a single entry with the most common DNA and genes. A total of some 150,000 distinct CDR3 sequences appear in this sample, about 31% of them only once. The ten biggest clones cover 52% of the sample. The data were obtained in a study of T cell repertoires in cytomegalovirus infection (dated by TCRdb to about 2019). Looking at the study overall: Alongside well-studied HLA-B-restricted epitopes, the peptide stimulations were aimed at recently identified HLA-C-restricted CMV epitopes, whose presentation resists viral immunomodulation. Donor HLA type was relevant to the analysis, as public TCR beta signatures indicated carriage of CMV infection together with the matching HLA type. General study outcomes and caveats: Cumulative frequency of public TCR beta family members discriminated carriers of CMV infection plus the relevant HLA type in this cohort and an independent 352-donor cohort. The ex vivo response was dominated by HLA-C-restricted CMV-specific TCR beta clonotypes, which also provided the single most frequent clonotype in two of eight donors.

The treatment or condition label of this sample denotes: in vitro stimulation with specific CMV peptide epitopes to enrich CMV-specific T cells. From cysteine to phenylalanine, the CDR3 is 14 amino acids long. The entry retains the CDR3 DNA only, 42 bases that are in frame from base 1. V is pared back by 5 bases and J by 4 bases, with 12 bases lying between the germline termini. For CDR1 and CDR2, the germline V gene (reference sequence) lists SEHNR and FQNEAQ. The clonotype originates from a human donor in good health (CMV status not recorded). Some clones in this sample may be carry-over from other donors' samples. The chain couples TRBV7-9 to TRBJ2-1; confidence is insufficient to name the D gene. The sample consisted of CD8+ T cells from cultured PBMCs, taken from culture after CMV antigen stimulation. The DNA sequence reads TGTGCCAGCAGCGCTAGTTCCCTTTACAATGAGCAGTTCTTC. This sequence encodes CASSASSLYNEQFF.